This T cell receptor beta chain was recovered during a study of cytomegalovirus exposure and HLA in healthy donors. Study information: In a previous analysis, around 110 million unique TCR beta sequences were found from some 200 million T cells.

In regard to this clone: Its cognate antigen is unknown.

Points from the study as a whole: A missense DCLRE1C variant was associated with V- and J-gene trimming of TCR beta chains in a later analysis, and an independent cohort replicated the association. Productive rates of about 90% or about 30% were seen for most TCR beta V segments in an earlier analysis. In a later analysis, several top co-occurrence clusters appeared linked to parvovirus B19, influenza, CMV and Epstein-Barr virus.

Germline-derived CDR1 and CDR2 are SGHDT and YYEEEE. Trimming took 0 bases from V and 3 from J; bases not matched to a gene: 6. The CDR3 contains 15 residues. The primer mix had 60 Vbeta and 13 Jbeta primers. The table came from immunoSEQ multiplex PCR; TCRdb's copy has only in-frame clones and leaves some out. The sample includes about 300,000 clones, roughly 85% of them seen just once. The V and J genes are TRBV5-6 and TRBJ2-7, with 7 bases that match TRBD2. What was sequenced was PBMCs. The TCR originated in a man in his forties in good health and CMV-seropositive. The CDR3 coding sequence is TGTGCCAGCAGCTTGGGGCCTAGCGGATTCTACGAGCAGTACTTC. This translates into CASSLGPSGFYEQYF.